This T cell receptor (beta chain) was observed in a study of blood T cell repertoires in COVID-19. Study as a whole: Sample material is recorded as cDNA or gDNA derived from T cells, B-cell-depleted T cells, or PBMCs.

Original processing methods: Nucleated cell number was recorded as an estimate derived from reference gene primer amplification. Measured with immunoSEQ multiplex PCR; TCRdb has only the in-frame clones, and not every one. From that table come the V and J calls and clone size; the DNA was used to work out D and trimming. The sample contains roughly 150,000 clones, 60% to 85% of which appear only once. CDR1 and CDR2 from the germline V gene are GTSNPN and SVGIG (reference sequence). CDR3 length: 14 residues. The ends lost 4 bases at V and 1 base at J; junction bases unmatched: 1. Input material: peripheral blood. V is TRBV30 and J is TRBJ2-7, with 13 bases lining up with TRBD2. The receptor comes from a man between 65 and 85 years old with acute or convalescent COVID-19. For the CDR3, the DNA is TGTGCCTGGAAACTAGCGGGAGGGTCCTACGAGCAGTACTTC. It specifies CAWKLAGGSYEQYF.